This is a list of T cell receptor beta chains from one sample in a study of human T cells and chemical hapten exposure. In TCRdb, the RACE reads were re-called with MiXCR into one record per CDR3 protein. This repertoire shows a few hundred thousand distinct CDR3 sequences, about 6.9% found once; its top ten account for around 6%. The source material was whole blood, sampled in connection with sensitization to the hapten diphenylcyclopropenone (DPC). Source of these receptors: a woman under 30 with alopecia areata. Some clones in this sample may be carry-over from other donors' samples. CDR3s include the opening cysteine and the closing phenylalanine or tryptophan. Each record gives: D gene, clone size, J gene, V gene, CDR3 DNA, CDR3 protein. A D gene is named only where the DNA matches it firmly. Clone size is stated in some rows and not others, as once, few, many or a class when expanded.

d_call: TRBD1
clone_size: many
j_call: TRBJ2-5
v_call: TRBV12-3/TRBV12-4
cdr3_nt: TGTGCCAGCAGTCCGGGGGACAGGGAAGGAGAGACCCAGTACTTC
cdr3_aa: CASSPGDREGETQYF

d_call: TRBD1
clone_size: .
j_call: TRBJ1-5
v_call: TRBV19
cdr3_nt: TGTGCCAGTAGTAAACAGGGGTTCAGCAATCAGCCCCAGCATTTT
cdr3_aa: CASSKQGFSNQPQHF

d_call: TRBD1
clone_size: many
j_call: TRBJ1-1
v_call: TRBV6-5
cdr3_nt: TGTGCCAGCAGTTACGAGACAGGGGGCTGGACTGAAGCTTTCTTT
cdr3_aa: CASSYETGGWTEAFF

d_call: .
clone_size: many
j_call: TRBJ1-5
v_call: TRBV5-1
cdr3_nt: TGCGCCAGCAGCTTAGGCGGTGGTGATCAGCCCCAGCATTTT
cdr3_aa: CASSLGGGDQPQHF

d_call: TRBD2
clone_size: few
j_call: TRBJ2-3
v_call: TRBV20-1
cdr3_nt: TGCAGTGCTGGACATAGCGGGGGGTATAGCACAGATACGCAGTATTTT
cdr3_aa: CSAGHSGGYSTDTQYF

d_call: .
clone_size: few
j_call: TRBJ1-1
v_call: TRBV6-2/TRBV6-3
cdr3_nt: TGTGCCAGCAGTTATAGGACCGGCTACACTGAAGCTTTCTTT
cdr3_aa: CASSYRTGYTEAFF

d_call: .
clone_size: many
j_call: TRBJ2-2
v_call: TRBV12-3/TRBV12-4
cdr3_nt: TGTGCCAGCAGGCTAAACTCAGGGACCGGGGAGCTGTTTTTT
cdr3_aa: CASRLNSGTGELFF

d_call: TRBD1
clone_size: few
j_call: TRBJ1-2
v_call: TRBV5-6
cdr3_nt: TGTGCCAGCAGCGGGGGGACAGGCGCCACCTATGGCTACACCTTC
cdr3_aa: CASSGGTGATYGYTF

d_call: TRBD1
clone_size: many
j_call: TRBJ1-1
v_call: TRBV29-1
cdr3_nt: TGCAGCGTTCAGGGGGTCACTGAAGCTTTCTTT
cdr3_aa: CSVQGVTEAFF

d_call: .
clone_size: .
j_call: TRBJ2-1
v_call: TRBV5-1
cdr3_nt: TGCGCCAGCAGCTTGAGTGTGGAAAACAATGAGCAGTTCTTC
cdr3_aa: CASSLSVENNEQFF

d_call: .
clone_size: many
j_call: TRBJ1-1
v_call: TRBV6-5
cdr3_nt: TGTGCCAGCAGTTCCCATAATACAGGGAACACTGAAGCTTTCTTT
cdr3_aa: CASSSHNTGNTEAFF

d_call: .
clone_size: many
j_call: TRBJ2-2
v_call: TRBV29-1
cdr3_nt: TGCAGCGTTTTACAGGGTACCGGGGAGCTGTTTTTT
cdr3_aa: CSVLQGTGELFF

d_call: TRBD1
clone_size: few
j_call: TRBJ2-1
v_call: TRBV19
cdr3_nt: TGTGCCAGTAGTATTCCGGACAGGGCCTACAATGAGCAGTTCTTC
cdr3_aa: CASSIPDRAYNEQFF

d_call: TRBD2
clone_size: .
j_call: TRBJ2-1
v_call: TRBV7-8
cdr3_nt: TGTGCCAGCAGCTCCCTGGCTAGCGGGGGGGTGAGTAACTACAATGAGCAGTTCTTC
cdr3_aa: CASSSLASGGVSNYNEQFF

d_call: .
clone_size: .
j_call: TRBJ1-1
v_call: TRBV4-2
cdr3_nt: TGTGCCAGCAGCCAAGGAGATGGTAGGGCCAACACTGAAGCTTTCTTT
cdr3_aa: CASSQGDGRANTEAFF

d_call: TRBD1
clone_size: many
j_call: TRBJ2-7
v_call: TRBV27
cdr3_nt: TGTGCCAGCAGTTCGGACAGGGCGCAGTACTTC
cdr3_aa: CASSSDRAQYF

d_call: .
clone_size: .
j_call: TRBJ1-2
v_call: TRBV27
cdr3_nt: TGTGCCAGCAGTCCGAGATTCGGTAACTATGGCTACACCTTC
cdr3_aa: CASSPRFGNYGYTF

d_call: TRBD1
clone_size: many
j_call: TRBJ1-2
v_call: TRBV29-1
cdr3_nt: TGCAGCGTTAAACAGGGGTTGGCGGTAGGCTACACCTTC
cdr3_aa: CSVKQGLAVGYTF

d_call: .
clone_size: many
j_call: TRBJ1-5
v_call: TRBV27
cdr3_nt: TGTGCCAGCAGTTTGGGGGGTTCTGGTCAGCCCCAGCATTTT
cdr3_aa: CASSLGGSGQPQHF

d_call: .
clone_size: many
j_call: TRBJ1-6
v_call: TRBV7-9
cdr3_nt: TGTGCCAGCAGCTGGGACCCCAGGAGCTCCTATAATTCACCCCTCCACTTT
cdr3_aa: CASSWDPRSSYNSPLHF

d_call: .
clone_size: many
j_call: TRBJ1-2
v_call: TRBV5-5
cdr3_nt: TGTGCCAGCAGCTCAGAGCAGTTACCGGCAAACTATGGCTACACCTTC
cdr3_aa: CASSSEQLPANYGYTF

d_call: .
clone_size: many
j_call: TRBJ2-2
v_call: TRBV4-3
cdr3_nt: TGCGCCAGCAGCCAAGGAACAGGGTCTACCGGGGAGCTGTTTTTT
cdr3_aa: CASSQGTGSTGELFF

d_call: .
clone_size: .
j_call: TRBJ2-3
v_call: TRBV7-9
cdr3_nt: TGTGTCAGCAGCTTAGCGAAAGATACGCAGTATTTT
cdr3_aa: CVSSLAKDTQYF

d_call: .
clone_size: few
j_call: TRBJ2-6
v_call: TRBV12-3/TRBV12-4
cdr3_nt: TGTGCCAGCAGTTGGGGGACAAGCACTTCTGGGGCCAACGTCCTGACTTTC
cdr3_aa: CASSWGTSTSGANVLTF

d_call: .
clone_size: few
j_call: TRBJ1-3
v_call: TRBV7-9
cdr3_nt: TGTGCCAGCAGCTTTCACTCAGAAGCGAGTGGAAACACCATATATTTT
cdr3_aa: CASSFHSEASGNTIYF

d_call: TRBD1
clone_size: many
j_call: TRBJ2-5
v_call: TRBV5-1
cdr3_nt: TGCGCCAGGGAGAAAGGACAGGGGATATCCCGAGAGACCCAGTACTTC
cdr3_aa: CAREKGQGISRETQYF